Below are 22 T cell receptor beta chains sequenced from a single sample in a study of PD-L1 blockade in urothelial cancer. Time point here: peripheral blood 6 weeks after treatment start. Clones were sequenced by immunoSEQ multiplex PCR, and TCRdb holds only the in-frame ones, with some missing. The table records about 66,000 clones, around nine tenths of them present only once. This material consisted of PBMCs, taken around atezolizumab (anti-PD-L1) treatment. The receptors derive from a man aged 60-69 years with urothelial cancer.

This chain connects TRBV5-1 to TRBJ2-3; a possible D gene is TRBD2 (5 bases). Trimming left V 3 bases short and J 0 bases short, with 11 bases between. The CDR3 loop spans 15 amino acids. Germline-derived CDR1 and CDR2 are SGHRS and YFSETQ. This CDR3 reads CASSWRGGSTDTQYF. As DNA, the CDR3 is TGCGCCAGCAGCTGGAGAGGAGGAAGCACAGATACGCAGTATTTT.

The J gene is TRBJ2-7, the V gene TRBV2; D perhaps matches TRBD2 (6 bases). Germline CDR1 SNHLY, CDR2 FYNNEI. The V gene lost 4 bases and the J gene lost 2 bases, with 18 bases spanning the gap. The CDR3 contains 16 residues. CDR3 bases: TGTGCCAGCAGTGCCACTAGCAGCTTAATGACCTACGAGCAGTACTTC. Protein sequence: CASSATSSLMTYEQYF. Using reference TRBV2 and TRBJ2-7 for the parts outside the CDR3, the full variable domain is EPEVTQTPSHQVTQMGQEVILRCVPISNHLYFYWYRQILGQKVEFLVSFYNNEISEKSEIFDDQFSVERPDGSNFTLKIRSTKLEDSAMYFCASSATSSLMTYEQYFGPGTRLTVT.

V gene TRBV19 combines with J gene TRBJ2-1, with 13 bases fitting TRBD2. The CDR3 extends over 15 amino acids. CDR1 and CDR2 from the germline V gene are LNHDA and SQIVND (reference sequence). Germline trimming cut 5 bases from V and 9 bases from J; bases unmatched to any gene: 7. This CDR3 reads CASSLGLAGDREQFF. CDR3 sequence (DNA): TGTGCCAGTAGTCTTGGACTAGCGGGAGATCGTGAGCAGTTCTTC.

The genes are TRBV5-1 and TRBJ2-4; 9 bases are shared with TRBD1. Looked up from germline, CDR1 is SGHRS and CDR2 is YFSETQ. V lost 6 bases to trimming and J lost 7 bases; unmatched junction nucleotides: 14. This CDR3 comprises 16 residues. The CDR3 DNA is TGCGCCAGCAACCTTCTCCGGGACAGGGCAGGGAACATTCAGTACTTC. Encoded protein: CASNLLRDRAGNIQYF.

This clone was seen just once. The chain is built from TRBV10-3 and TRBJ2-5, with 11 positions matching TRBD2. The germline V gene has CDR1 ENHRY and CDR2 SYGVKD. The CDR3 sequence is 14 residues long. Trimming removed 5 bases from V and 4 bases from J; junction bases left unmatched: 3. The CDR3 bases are TGTGCCATCAGTATAGCGGGGGGGCCAGAGACCCAGTACTTC. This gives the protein CAISIAGGPETQYF.

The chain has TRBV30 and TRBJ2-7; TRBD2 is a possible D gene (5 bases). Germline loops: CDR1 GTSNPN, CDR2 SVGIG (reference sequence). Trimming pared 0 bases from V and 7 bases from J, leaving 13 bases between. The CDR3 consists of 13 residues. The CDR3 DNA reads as TGTGCCTGGAGTGTAGGTCGGACTCAGGAGCAGTACTTC. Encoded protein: CAWSVGRTQEQYF.

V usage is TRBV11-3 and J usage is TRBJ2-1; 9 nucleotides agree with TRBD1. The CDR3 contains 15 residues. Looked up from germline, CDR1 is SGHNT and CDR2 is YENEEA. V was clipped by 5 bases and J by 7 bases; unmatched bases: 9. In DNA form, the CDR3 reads TGTGCCAGCAGCCCCTCGGACAGGGGAACGAATGAGCAGTTCTTC. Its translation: CASSPSDRGTNEQFF.

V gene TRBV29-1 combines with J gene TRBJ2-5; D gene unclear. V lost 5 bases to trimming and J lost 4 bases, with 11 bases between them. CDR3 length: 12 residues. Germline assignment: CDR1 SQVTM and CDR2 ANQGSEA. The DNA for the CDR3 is TGCAGCGTTCTTCCAGTATTAGAGACCCAGTACTTC. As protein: CSVLPVLETQYF.

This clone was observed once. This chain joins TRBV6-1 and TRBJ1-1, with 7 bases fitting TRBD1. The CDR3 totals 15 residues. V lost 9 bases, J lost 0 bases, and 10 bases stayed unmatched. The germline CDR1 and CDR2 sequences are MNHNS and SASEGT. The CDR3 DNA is TGTGCCAGTAATTCTTGGAGGGGGCTGAACACTGAAGCTTTCTTT. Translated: CASNSWRGLNTEAFF.

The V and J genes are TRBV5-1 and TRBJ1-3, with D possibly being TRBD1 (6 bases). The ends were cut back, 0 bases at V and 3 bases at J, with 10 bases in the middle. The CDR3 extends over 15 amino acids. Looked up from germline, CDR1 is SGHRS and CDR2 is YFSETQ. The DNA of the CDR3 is TGCGCCAGCAGCTTGGACCAGGGGTTTGGAAACACCATATATTTT. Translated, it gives CASSLDQGFGNTIYF.

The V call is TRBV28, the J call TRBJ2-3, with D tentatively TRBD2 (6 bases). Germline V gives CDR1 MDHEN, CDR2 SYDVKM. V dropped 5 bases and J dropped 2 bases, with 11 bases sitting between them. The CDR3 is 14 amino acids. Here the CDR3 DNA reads TGTGCCAGCAGTCGGGCGGGATTCACAGATACGCAGTATTTT. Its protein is CASSRAGFTDTQYF.

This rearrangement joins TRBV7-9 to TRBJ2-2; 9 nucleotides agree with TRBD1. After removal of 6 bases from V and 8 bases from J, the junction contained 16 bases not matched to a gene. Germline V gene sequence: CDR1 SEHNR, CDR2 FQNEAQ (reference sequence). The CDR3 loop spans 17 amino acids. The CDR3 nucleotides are TGTGCCAGCAGTTCTACCCGCGGGACAGGGTCATCTGGGGAGCTGTTTTTT. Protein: CASSSTRGTGSSGELFF.

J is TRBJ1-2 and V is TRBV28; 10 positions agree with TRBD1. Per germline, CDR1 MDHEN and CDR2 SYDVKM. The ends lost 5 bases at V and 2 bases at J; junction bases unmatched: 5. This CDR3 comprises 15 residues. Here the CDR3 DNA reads TGTGCCAGCAGTCGGCCGGGACAGGGGAACTATGGCTACACCTTC. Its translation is CASSRPGQGNYGYTF.

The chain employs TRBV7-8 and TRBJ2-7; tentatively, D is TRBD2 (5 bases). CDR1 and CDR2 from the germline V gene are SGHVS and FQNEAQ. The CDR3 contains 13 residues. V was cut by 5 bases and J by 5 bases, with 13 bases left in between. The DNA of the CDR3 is TGTGCCAGCAGCCGTAATGGGGAGAACGAGCAGTACTTC. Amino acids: CASSRNGENEQYF.

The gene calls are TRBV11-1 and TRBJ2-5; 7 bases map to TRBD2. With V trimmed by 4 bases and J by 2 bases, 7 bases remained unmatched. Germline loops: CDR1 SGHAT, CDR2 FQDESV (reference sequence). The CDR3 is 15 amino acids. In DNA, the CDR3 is TGTGCCAGCAGCTACGCAGCGGGGATTCAAGAGACCCAGTACTTC. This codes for CASSYAAGIQETQYF.

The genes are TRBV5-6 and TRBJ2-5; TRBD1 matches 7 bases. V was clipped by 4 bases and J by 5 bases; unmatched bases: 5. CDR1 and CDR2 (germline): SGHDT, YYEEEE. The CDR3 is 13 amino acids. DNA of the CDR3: TGTGCCAGCAGCCCGCAGGGGGACGAGACCCAGTACTTC. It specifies CASSPQGDETQYF. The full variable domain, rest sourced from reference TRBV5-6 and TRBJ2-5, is DAGVTQSPTHLIKTRGQQVTLRCSPKSGHDTVSWYQQALGQGPQFIFQYYEEEERQRGNFPDRFSGHQFPNYSSELNVNALLLGDSALYLCASSPQGDETQYFGPGTRLLVL.

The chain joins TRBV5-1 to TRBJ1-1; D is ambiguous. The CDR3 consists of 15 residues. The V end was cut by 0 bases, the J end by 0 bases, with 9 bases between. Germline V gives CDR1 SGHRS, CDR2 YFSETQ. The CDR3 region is CASSLGHNMNTEAFF. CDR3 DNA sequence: TGCGCCAGCAGCTTGGGACACAACATGAACACTGAAGCTTTCTTT. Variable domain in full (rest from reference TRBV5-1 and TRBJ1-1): KAGVTQTPRYLIKTRGQQVTLSCSPISGHRSVSWYQQTPGQGLQFLFEYFSETQRNKGNFPGRFSGRQFSNSRSEMNVSTLELGDSALYLCASSLGHNMNTEAFFGQGTRLTVV.

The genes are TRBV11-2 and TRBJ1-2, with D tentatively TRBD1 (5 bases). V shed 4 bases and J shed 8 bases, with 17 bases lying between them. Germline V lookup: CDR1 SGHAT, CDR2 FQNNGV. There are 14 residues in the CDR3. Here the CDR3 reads CASSSPGGIQGYTF. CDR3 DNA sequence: TGTGCCAGCAGCTCCCCGGGGGGAATTCAAGGCTACACCTTC.

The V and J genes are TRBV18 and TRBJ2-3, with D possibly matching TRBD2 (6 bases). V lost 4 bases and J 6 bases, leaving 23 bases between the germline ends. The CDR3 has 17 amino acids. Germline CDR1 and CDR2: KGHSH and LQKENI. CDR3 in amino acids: CASSQISGGQLGDTQYF. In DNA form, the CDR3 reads TGTGCCAGCTCACAGATTAGCGGCGGCCAACTTGGGGATACGCAGTATTTT.

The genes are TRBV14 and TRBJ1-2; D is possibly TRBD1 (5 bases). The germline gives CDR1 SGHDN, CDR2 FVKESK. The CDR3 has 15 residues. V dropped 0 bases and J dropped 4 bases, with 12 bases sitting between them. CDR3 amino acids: CASSQDRGGSYGYTF. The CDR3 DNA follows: TGTGCCAGCAGCCAAGATCGCGGGGGAAGCTATGGCTACACCTTC.

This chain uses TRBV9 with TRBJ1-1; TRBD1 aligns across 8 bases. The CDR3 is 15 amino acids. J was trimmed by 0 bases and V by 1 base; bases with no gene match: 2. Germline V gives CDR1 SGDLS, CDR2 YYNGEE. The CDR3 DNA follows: TGTGCCAGCAGCGTAACAGGGGGTGTGAACACTGAAGCTTTCTTT. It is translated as CASSVTGGVNTEAFF.

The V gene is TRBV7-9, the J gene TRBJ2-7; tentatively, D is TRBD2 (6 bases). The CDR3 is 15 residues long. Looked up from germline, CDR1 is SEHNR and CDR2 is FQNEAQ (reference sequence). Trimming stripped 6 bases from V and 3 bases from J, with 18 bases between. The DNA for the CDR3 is TGTGCCAGCAGTCCCCCGGGAGCTAGAGTCTACGAGCAGTACTTC. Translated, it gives CASSPPGARVYEQYF.